Presented here are 16 T cell receptor beta chains from one specimen sequenced in a study of tumor-infiltrating lymphocytes in primary liver carcinoma (dated by TCRdb to about 2017). Without any cell sorting, total RNA and DNA were co-extracted from about 20-30 mg of bulk tissue using the AllPrep DNA/RNA mini kit. Instrument used: Illumina HiSeq 2500. Starting from roughly 540 ng total RNA, TCRbeta-specific cDNA was produced by reverse transcription with a constant-region primer and ProtoScript II reverse transcriptase. Construction of the TCRbeta libraries relied on three nested rounds of multiplex PCR, following a slightly modified ARM-PCR procedure. Each of the first two PCR rounds ran for around 10 cycles using multiplex TRBV1-TRBV30 forward primers together with a Cbeta reverse primer. TCRdb redid the processing of the public reads, applying fastp at Q25 and MiXCR, and retained in-frame beta chains. Rows are combined by CDR3 protein, so each entry shows the most common genes and DNA. The sample table contains 90,000 to 150,000 distinct CDR3 sequences; only one count was recorded for around 60% of them. The leading ten clones occupy about a tenth of the sample.

Sequencing used liver tumor tissue from sampling region 1. According to the study, the label for this sample's cell subset or site signals: tumor region T1, superior pole. All receptors derive from a woman in her sixties or seventies with primary liver carcinoma and hepatitis B virus infection.

The table lists this clonotype with many counts. CDR3 nucleotides: TGTGCCAGCAGTTTCTCGGCGGGAGGTCAAGAGACCCAGTACTTC. This encodes CASSFSAGGQETQYF. The rearrangement joins TRBV12-3 or TRBV12-4 to TRBJ2-5; 8 nucleotides match TRBD2. The CDR3 runs 15 residues. V lost 3 bases to trimming and J lost 2 bases; unmatched junction nucleotides: 5.

V gene TRBV9 combines with J gene TRBJ2-6; D not certain. Germline V lookup: CDR1 SGDLS, CDR2 YYNGEE. V gave up 3 bases and J gave up 2 bases, with 9 bases separating them. CDR3 length: 15 residues. CDR3 sequence reads: CASSASRPGANVLTF. CDR3 nucleotides: TGTGCCAGCAGCGCCTCCAGACCTGGGGCCAACGTCCTGACTTTC.

The rearrangement uses TRBV14 and TRBJ2-7; a possible D gene is TRBD2 (5 bases). Per germline, CDR1 SGHDN and CDR2 FVKESK. Trimming shortened V by 4 bases and J by 3 bases, and 16 bases separated the two germline ends. The length of the CDR3 is 15 residues. The CDR3: CASSRASGLLYEQYF. Here the CDR3 DNA reads TGTGCCAGCAGCCGCGCCAGCGGACTTCTCTACGAGCAGTACTTC.

The chain is built from TRBV21-1 and TRBJ2-7; no DNA check was done on the table's D call, TRBD1. TRBV21-1 is recorded as a pseudogene. The CDR3 contains 16 residues. CDR3 loop: CASSAWLGRGFYEQYF. CDR3 coding DNA: TGTGCCAGCAGCGCCTGGCTGGGACGGGGATTCTACGAGCAGTACTTC.

The V call is TRBV7-6, the J call TRBJ2-1; 12 bases align to TRBD2. The CDR3 covers 16 residues. V lost 4 bases, J lost 6 bases, and 7 bases stayed unmatched. Per germline, CDR1 SGHVS and CDR2 FNYEAQ. The CDR3 sequence is CASSSTETSGSNEQFF. In nucleotides, the CDR3 is TGTGCCAGCAGCTCCACCGAGACTAGCGGGAGCAATGAGCAGTTCTTC. The variable domain in full, completed from reference TRBV7-6 and TRBJ2-1, reads GAGVSQSPRYKVTKRGQDVALRCDPISGHVSLYWYRQALGQGPEFLTYFNYEAQQDKSGLPNDRFSAERPEGSISTLTIQRTEQRDSAMYRCASSSTETSGSNEQFFGPGTRLTVL.

Remarks on this clonotype: A read error may account for a junction end that differs from germline. The chain is built from TRBV14 and TRBJ2-7, with 8 bases matching TRBD1. CDR3 length equals 16 residues. Germline-derived CDR1 and CDR2 are SGHDN and FVKESK. The CDR3, as DNA: TGTGGCAGCAGCCAGATGGGACAGGCAAGAACCTACGAGCAGTACTTC. Encoded protein: CGSSQMGQARTYEQYF.

The V call is TRBV10-3, the J call TRBJ2-1, with D perhaps being TRBD1 or TRBD2 (6 bases each). The germline gives CDR1 ENHRY, CDR2 SYGVKD. V was clipped by 0 bases and J by 7 bases, with 25 bases between them. The CDR3 sequence is 19 residues long. The CDR3 loop reads CAISESTTHRRGRMNEQFF. CDR3 DNA sequence: TGTGCCATCAGTGAGTCGACTACACATAGGAGGGGGAGGATGAATGAGCAGTTCTTC.

About this clonotype itself: At one end the junction does not follow the germline gene, possibly because of a read error. The chain carries TRBV28 and TRBJ2-3; a weak D match, TRBD1 (7 bases). Germline V gives CDR1 MDHEN, CDR2 SYDVKM. The CDR3 totals 18 residues. DNA for the CDR3: TGTACCAGCAGTCCCCCGGTCGGACAGGTGCTCAAGAGGGAGGTGCAGTATTTT. It encodes CTSSPPVGQVLKREVQYF.

About this clonotype itself: A read error is possible here, since a much larger clone lies one base away. This chain connects TRBV6-1 to TRBJ2-2; 12 bases map to TRBD1. The germline V gene encodes CDR1 MNHNS and CDR2 SASEGT. The CDR3 covers 16 residues. The CDR3 region is CASRAGTGGRTGERFF. The CDR3 DNA sequence: TGTGCCAGCAGGGCCGGGACAGGGGGCCGGACCGGGGAGCGGTTTTTT.

This clonotype showed up many times. This chain joins TRBV6-1 and TRBJ2-5; 10 positions agree with TRBD2. Germline loops: CDR1 MNHNS, CDR2 SASEGT. J was trimmed by 4 bases and V by 3 bases; bases with no gene match: 11. This CDR3 spans 17 amino acids. The CDR3 region is CASSELASGRGGETQYF. For the CDR3, the DNA is TGTGCCAGCAGTGAGTTAGCTAGCGGGAGAGGGGGAGAGACCCAGTACTTC.

Comments on this clonotype: A much larger clone differs from this one at a single base, so this may be a read error. This chain uses TRBV5-1 with TRBJ2-1, with 11 bases aligning to TRBD2. Per the germline V gene, CDR1 is SGHRS and CDR2 is YFSETQ. The CDR3 is 14 residues long. CDR3 sequence: CTSSLGLAANEQFF. For the CDR3, the DNA is TGCACCAGCAGCTTGGGACTAGCGGCAAATGAGCAGTTCTTC.

In the case of this clonotype: The CDR3 does not close with the conserved phenylalanine or tryptophan, likely indicating a read error. This chain uses TRBV28 with TRBJ2-1, with unresolved D. The CDR3 is 12 amino acids. Per the germline V gene, CDR1 is MDHEN and CDR2 is SYDVKM. This CDR3 reads CVSTPGFDEQFL. In DNA form, the CDR3 reads TGTGTCAGCACCCCAGGTTTCGATGAGCAGTTCCTC.

About this clonotype itself: This sequence may be a read error, since a much larger clone differs from it by one base. The V call is TRBV7-9, the J call TRBJ2-7; D perhaps matches TRBD2 (5 bases). There are 14 residues in the CDR3. Germline V lookup: CDR1 SEHNR, CDR2 FQNEAQ (reference sequence). V lost 1 base and J lost 7, with 14 bases in between. DNA for the CDR3: TGTGCCAGCAGCTTAGGAGGGAGCGTAAGGGAGCAGTACTTC. Translating gives CASSLGGSVREQYF.

This clonotype was seen at least ten times. The chain uses TRBV12-5 and TRBJ2-1, with 12 positions matching TRBD1. The CDR3 runs to 16 residues. The germline V gene has CDR1 LGHNT and CDR2 FRNRAP. J was trimmed by 7 bases and V by 6 bases; bases with no gene match: 10. Here the CDR3 DNA reads TGTGCTAGTGGGCAGGGACAGGGGGCCCCCGGTAATGAGCAGTTCTTC. This sequence encodes CASGQGQGAPGNEQFF.

This clonotype was counted a single time. A much larger clone differs by one base, so this may be a read error. V gene TRBV30 combines with J gene TRBJ1-2; D unclear. CDR1 GTSNPN and CDR2 SVGIG come from the germline V gene (reference sequence). This CDR3 region has 13 residues. Here the CDR3 reads CVWSVNRDYGYTF. CDR3 DNA sequence: TGTGTCTGGAGCGTCAACCGGGACTATGGCTACACCTTC.

The chain couples TRBV6-1 to TRBJ2-7; D might be TRBD1 (5 bases). The CDR3 sequence is 16 residues long. Per germline, CDR1 MNHNS and CDR2 SASEGT. The CDR3 DNA reads TGTGCTGGCAGTTTGGATAACAGGAAACGCGTCCACGAGCAGTACTTC. This gives the protein CAGSLDNRKRVHEQYF.